Listed below are T cell receptor beta chains from one sample, sequenced in a study of OX40 agonist ivuxolimab in advanced cancers. The protocol was immunoSEQ multiplex PCR, while the TCRdb copy is restricted to in-frame clones and leaves out a portion. The data hold more than 55,000 clones, with 70% to 80% observed a single time. The specimen was CD4+ or CD8+ T cells sorted from blood, collected in a trial of the OX40 agonist ivuxolimab. These receptors all come from an adult with an advanced solid tumor such as melanoma, head and neck, liver or kidney cancer. Both conserved end residues are part of each CDR3. A D gene is named only where the DNA matches it firmly. Size tells how often a clone was seen (once, few, many) or the class of an expanded clone, and some rows leave it out.

V gene	clone size	D gene	J gene	CDR3 DNA	CDR3 protein
TRBV28	NA	NA	TRBJ2-5	TGTGCCAGCAGTGGACACACCATGGGGCAAGAGACCCAGTACTTC	CASSGHTMGQETQYF
TRBV7-6	NA	NA	TRBJ2-7	TGTGCCAGCAGCTTAGGGTCTTCGGAGATGCCCTACGAGCAGTACTTC	CASSLGSSEMPYEQYF
TRBV9	NA	NA	TRBJ1-1	TGTGCCAGCAGCCCCCCGGGGGTGTCGGTCAACACTGAAGCTTTCTTT	CASSPPGVSVNTEAFF
TRBV11-2	once	NA	TRBJ2-1	TGTGCCAGCAGCCAAGACAGTGACAATGAGCAGTTCTTC	CASSQDSDNEQFF
TRBV9	NA	TRBD1	TRBJ2-1	TGTGCCAGCGGAAGGGACAGGGGCGATGAGCAGTTCTTC	CASGRDRGDEQFF
TRBV10-3	NA	NA	TRBJ1-2	TGTGCCATCAGTGAGGGGCAAGCCAGGTTAAGCTACACCTTC	CAISEGQARLSYTF
TRBV6-1	few	NA	TRBJ1-5	TGTGCCAGCAGTAATCAGCCCCAGCATTTT	CASSNQPQHF
TRBV13	NA	TRBD2	TRBJ2-5	TGTGCCAGCAGCTTAGGAGCGGGAGTAGGGGAGACCCAGTACTTC	CASSLGAGVGETQYF
TRBV7-9	NA	NA	TRBJ1-1	TGTGCCAGCACCCAAACCGGGCCGACGGTCACTGAAGCTTTCTTT	CASTQTGPTVTEAFF
TRBV19	few	NA	TRBJ2-7	TGTGCCAGTAAGGGACACCAGCTTGGAAGCTCCTACGAGCAGTACTTC	CASKGHQLGSSYEQYF
TRBV11-2	few	TRBD1	TRBJ2-7	TGTGCCAGCAGCTTAGATGGGGACAGGACCTACGAGCAGTACTTC	CASSLDGDRTYEQYF
TRBV7-3	NA	TRBD2	TRBJ2-1	TGTGCCAGCAGCCTAGGACTAGCGGGTCACAATGAGCAGTTCTTC	CASSLGLAGHNEQFF